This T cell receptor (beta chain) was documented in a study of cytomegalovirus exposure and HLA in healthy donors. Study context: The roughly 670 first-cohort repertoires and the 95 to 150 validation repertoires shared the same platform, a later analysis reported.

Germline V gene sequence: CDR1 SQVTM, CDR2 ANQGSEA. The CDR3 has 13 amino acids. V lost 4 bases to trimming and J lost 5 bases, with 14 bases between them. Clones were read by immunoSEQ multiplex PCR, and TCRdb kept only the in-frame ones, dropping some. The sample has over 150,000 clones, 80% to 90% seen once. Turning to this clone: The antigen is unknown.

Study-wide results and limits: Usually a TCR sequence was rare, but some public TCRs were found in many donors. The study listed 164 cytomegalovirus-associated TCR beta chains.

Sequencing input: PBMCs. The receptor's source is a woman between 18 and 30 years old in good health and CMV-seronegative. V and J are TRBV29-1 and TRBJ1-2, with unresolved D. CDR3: CSVVGVWEYGYTF. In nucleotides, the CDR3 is TGCAGCGTTGTAGGAGTGTGGGAGTATGGCTACACCTTC.